This paragraph covers one T cell receptor (beta chain) sequence. The CDR3 contains 15 residues. Germline V gene lookup returns CDR1 LNHDA and CDR2 SQIVND (reference sequence). The junction had 9 bases not matched to a gene; V was cut back by 6 bases and J by 4 bases. The data were obtained in a study of technical replicates of blood from a few donors. Repertoires were generated with immunoSEQ multiplex PCR, while TCRdb's copy carries only in-frame clones and drops some. The sample lists 80,000 or so clones; approximately 96% were seen once. This chain links TRBV19 with TRBJ1-1; TRBD1 matches at 9 bases. The sequence was collected from a human donor in good health. Sequencing was performed on T cells isolated from PBMCs. CDR3 in DNA: TGTGCCAGTAGGCGGGACAGGGAGTTTAGCACTGAAGCTTTCTTT. Encoded protein: CASRRDREFSTEAFF.